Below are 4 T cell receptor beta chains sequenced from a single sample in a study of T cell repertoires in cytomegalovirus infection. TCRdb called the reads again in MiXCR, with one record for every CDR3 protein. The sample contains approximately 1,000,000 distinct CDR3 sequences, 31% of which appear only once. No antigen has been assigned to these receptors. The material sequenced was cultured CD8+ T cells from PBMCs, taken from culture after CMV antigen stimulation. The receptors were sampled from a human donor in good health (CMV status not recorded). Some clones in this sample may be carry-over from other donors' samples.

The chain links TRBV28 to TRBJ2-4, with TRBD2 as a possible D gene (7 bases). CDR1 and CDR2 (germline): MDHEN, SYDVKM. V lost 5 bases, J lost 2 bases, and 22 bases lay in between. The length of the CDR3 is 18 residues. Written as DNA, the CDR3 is TGTGCCAGCAGTCTCCCCCCTGAGGGGGGGGCATCCAAAAACATTCAGTACTTC. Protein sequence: CASSLPPEGGASKNIQYF.

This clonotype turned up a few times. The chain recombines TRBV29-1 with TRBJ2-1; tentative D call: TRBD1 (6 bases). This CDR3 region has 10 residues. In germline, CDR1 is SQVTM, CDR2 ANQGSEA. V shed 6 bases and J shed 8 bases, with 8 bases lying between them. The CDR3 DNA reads TGCAGCGTCGCAGGGGATGAGCAGTTCTTC. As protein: CSVAGDEQFF.

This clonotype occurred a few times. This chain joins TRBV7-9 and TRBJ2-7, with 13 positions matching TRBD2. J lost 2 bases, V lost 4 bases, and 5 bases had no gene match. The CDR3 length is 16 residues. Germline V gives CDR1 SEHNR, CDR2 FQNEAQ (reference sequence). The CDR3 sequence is CASSSGLAGVTYEQYV. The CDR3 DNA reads TGTGCCAGCAGCTCAGGACTAGCGGGGGTGACCTACGAGCAGTACGTC.

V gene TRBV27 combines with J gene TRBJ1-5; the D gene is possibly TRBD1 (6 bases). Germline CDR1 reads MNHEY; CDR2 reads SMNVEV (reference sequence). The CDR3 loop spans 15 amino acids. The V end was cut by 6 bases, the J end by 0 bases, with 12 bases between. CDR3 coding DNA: TGTGCCAGCAGACCGGGACAACATAGCAATCAGCCCCAGCATTTT. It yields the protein CASRPGQHSNQPQHF.